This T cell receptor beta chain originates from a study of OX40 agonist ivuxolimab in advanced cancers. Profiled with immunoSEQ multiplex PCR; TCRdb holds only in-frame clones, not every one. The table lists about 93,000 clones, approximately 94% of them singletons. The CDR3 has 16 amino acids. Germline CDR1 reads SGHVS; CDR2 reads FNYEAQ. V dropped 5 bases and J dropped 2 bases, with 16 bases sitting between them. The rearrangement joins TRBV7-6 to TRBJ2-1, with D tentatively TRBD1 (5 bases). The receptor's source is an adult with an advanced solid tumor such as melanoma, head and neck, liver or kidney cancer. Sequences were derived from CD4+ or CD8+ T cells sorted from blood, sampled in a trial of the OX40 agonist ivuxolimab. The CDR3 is CASSLYARATYNEQFF. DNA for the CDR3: TGTGCCAGCAGCCTATACGCCAGGGCCACCTACAATGAGCAGTTCTTC.